This entry lists 3 T cell receptor beta chains sequenced from one sample in a study of T cells in Graves' hyperthyroidism and ophthalmopathy. Amplified regions were TCR beta CDR3 sequences from RNA transcripts. The HTBI primer set was used in a first-round RT-PCR of the TCR CDR3. MiXCR was run by TCRdb on the multiplex PCR reads, yielding one entry per CDR3 protein. Of 300,000 to 400,000 distinct CDR3 sequences in the sample, 15% to 20% were seen once. The source material was blood. The receptors come from a man between 18 and 35 years old with Graves' ophthalmopathy.

The chain links TRBV14 to TRBJ2-2, with unresolved D. Trimming shortened V by 4 bases and J by 6 bases, and 6 bases separated the two germline ends. The CDR3 contains 12 residues. Per germline, CDR1 SGHDN and CDR2 FVKESK. Here the CDR3 reads CASSLYPGELFF. DNA for the CDR3: TGTGCCAGCAGCCTCTATCCCGGGGAGCTGTTTTTT.

This clonotype was recorded many times. This chain connects TRBV11-1 to TRBJ2-2; 9 nucleotides match TRBD2. Unmatched junction bases numbered 7, after V lost 1 base and J lost 4 bases. CDR1 is SGHAT, CDR2 FQDESV, per germline (reference sequence). The CDR3 runs 17 residues. DNA for the CDR3: TGTGCCAGCAGCTTAGGGCCTAGCGGGGCTTCCACCGGGGAGCTGTTTTTT. As protein: CASSLGPSGASTGELFF.

This clonotype was recorded a few times. This sequence joins TRBV4-1 and TRBJ2-3, with TRBD1 as a possible D gene (6 bases). In germline, CDR1 is MGHRA, CDR2 YSYEKL. The CDR3 extends over 11 amino acids. The ends were cut back, 4 bases at V and 9 bases at J, with 8 bases in the middle. The CDR3 DNA sequence: TGCGCCAGCAGCCGTACAGGGACGCAGTATTTT. This translates into CASSRTGTQYF.